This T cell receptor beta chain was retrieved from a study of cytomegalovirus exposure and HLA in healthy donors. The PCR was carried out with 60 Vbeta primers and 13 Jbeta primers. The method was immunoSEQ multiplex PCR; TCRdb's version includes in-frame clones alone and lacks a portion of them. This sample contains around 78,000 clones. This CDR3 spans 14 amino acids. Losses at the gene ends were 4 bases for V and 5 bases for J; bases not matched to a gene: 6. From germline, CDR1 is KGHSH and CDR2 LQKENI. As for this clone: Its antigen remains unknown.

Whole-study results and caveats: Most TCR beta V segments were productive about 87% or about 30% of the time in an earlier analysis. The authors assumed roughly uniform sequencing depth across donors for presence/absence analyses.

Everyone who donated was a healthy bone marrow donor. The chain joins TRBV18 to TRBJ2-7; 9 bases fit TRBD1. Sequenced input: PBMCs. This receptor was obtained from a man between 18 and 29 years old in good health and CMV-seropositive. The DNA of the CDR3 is TGTGCCAGCTCACGGGGGACAGGGCTCGACGAGCAGTACTTC. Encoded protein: CASSRGTGLDEQYF.